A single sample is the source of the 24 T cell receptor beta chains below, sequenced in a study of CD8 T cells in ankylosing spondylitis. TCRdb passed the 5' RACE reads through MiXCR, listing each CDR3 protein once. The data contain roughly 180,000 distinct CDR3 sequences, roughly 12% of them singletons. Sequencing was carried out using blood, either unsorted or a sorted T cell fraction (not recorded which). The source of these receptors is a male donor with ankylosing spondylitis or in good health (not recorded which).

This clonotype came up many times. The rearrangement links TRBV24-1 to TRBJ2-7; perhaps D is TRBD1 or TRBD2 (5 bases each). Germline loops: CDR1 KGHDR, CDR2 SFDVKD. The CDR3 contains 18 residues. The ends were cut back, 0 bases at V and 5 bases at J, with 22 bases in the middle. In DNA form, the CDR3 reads TGTGCCACCAGTGATTTGCCCGGAACGATTAGGTGGGACCACGAGCAGTACTTC. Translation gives CATSDLPGTIRWDHEQYF.

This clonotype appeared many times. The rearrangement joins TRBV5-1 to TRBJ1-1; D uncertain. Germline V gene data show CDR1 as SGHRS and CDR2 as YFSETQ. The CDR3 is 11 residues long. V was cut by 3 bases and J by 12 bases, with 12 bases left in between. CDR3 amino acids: CASSSEGSTFF. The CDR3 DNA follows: TGCGCCAGCAGCTCGGAGGGCAGCACTTTCTTT. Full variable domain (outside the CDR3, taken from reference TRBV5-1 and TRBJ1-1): KAGVTQTPRYLIKTRGQQVTLSCSPISGHRSVSWYQQTPGQGLQFLFEYFSETQRNKGNFPGRFSGRQFSNSRSEMNVSTLELGDSALYLCASSSEGSTFFGQGTRLTVV.

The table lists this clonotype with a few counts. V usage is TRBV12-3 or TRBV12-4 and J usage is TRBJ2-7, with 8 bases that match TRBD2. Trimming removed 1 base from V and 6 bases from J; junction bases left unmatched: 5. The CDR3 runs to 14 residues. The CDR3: CASSLVGLAREQYF. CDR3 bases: TGTGCCAGCAGTTTAGTAGGACTAGCACGCGAGCAGTACTTC.

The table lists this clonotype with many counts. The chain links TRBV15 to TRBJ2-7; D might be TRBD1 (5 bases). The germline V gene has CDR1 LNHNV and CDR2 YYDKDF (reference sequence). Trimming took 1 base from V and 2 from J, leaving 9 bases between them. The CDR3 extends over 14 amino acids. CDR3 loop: CATSRVGDPYEQYF. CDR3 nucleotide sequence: TGTGCCACCAGCAGAGTAGGGGATCCCTACGAGCAGTACTTC.

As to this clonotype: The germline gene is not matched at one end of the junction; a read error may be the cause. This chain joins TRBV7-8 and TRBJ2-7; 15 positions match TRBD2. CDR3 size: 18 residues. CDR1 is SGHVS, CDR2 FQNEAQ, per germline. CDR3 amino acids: CAGSPGLAGGVGSYEQYF. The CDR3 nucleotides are TGTGCCGGCAGCCCCGGACTAGCGGGGGGGGTAGGGTCCTACGAGCAGTACTTC.

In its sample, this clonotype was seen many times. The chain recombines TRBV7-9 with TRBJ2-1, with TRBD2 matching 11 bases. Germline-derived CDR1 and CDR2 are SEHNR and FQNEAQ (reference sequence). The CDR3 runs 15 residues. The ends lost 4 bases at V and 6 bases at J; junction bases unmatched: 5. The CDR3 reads CASSYGTSGRNEQFF. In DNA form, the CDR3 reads TGTGCCAGCAGCTACGGGACTAGCGGACGCAATGAGCAGTTCTTC.

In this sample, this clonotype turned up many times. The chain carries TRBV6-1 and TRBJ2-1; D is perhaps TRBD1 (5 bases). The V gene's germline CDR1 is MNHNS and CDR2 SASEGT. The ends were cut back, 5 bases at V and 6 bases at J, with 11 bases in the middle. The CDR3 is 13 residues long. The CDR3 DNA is TGTGCCAGCAGTCAGACAGTCTTCAATGAGCAGTTCTTC. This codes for CASSQTVFNEQFF.

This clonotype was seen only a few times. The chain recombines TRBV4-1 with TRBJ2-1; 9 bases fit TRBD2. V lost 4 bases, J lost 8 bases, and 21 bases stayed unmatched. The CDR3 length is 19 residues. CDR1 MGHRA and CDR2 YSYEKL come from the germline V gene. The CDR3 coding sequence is TGCGCCAGCAGCCCCTGGGGGGCCCAGAGGCGGCGGGAGGGGTATGAGCAGTTCTTC. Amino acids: CASSPWGAQRRREGYEQFF.

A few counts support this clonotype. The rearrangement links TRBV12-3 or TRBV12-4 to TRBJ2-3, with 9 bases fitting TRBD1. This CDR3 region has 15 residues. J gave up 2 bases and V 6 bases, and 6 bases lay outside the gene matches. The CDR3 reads CASRDRGTFTDTQYF. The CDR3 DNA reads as TGTGCCAGCAGGGACAGGGGTACATTCACAGATACGCAGTATTTT.

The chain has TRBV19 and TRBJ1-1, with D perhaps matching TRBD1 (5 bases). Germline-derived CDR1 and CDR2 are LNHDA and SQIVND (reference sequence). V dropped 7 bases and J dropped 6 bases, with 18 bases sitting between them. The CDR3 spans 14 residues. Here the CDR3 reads CASNNNRDRAEAFF. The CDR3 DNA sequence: TGTGCCAGTAACAATAATCGGGACCGGGCTGAAGCTTTCTTT.

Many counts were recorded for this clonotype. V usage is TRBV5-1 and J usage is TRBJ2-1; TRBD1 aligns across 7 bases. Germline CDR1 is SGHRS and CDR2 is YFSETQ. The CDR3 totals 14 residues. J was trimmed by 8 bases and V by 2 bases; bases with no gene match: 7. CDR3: CASSFYGTEYEQFF. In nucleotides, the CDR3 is TGCGCCAGCAGCTTTTACGGGACAGAGTATGAGCAGTTCTTC.

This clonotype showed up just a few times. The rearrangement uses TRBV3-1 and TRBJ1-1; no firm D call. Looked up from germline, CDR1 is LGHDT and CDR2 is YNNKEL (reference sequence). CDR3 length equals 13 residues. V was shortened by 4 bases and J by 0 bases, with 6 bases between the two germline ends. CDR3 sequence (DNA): TGTGCCAGCAGCCTGACTTTGAACACTGAAGCTTTCTTT. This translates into CASSLTLNTEAFF.

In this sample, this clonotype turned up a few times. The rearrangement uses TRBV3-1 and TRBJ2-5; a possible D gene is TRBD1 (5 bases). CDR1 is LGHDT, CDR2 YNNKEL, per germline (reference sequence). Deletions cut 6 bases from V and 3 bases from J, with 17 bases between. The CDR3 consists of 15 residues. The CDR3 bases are TGTGCCAGCAGGAAAACCACCGTAGGGGAAGAGACCCAGTACTTC. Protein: CASRKTTVGEETQYF.

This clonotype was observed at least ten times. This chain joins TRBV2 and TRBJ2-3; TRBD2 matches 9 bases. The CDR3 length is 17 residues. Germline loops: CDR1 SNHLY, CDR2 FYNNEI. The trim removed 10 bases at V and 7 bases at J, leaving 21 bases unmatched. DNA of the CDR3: TGTGCCACCGCTGGAGTCGCGGGAGGGTGGCTTGGGAATACGCAGTATTTT. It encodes CATAGVAGGWLGNTQYF.

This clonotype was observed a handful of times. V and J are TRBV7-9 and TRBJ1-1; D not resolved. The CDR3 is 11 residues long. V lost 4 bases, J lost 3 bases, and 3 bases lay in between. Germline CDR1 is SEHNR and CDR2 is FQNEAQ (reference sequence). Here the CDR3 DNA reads TGTGCCAGCAGCTCTCACACTGAAGCTTTCTTT. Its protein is CASSSHTEAFF. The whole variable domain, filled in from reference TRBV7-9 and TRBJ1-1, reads DTGVSQNPRHKITKRGQNVTFRCDPISEHNRLYWYRQTLGQGPEFLTYFQNEAQLEKSRLLSDRFSAERPKGSFSTLEIQRTEQGDSAMYLCASSSHTEAFFGQGTRLTVV.

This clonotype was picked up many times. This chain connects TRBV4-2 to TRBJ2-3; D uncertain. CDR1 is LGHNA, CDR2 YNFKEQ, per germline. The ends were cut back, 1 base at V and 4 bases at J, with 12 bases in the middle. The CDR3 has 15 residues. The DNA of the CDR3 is TGTGCCAGCAGCCAAGGGGGTACGGGTTCAGATACGCAGTATTTT. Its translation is CASSQGGTGSDTQYF.

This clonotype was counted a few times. In nucleotides, the CDR3 is TGTGCCAGCTCACTACGACCAGGAGAAGCGGTTCCAGATACGCAGTATTTT. It translates to CASSLRPGEAVPDTQYF. V gene TRBV18 combines with J gene TRBJ2-3; tentatively, D is TRBD2 (5 bases). Germline V gives CDR1 KGHSH, CDR2 LQKENI. The CDR3 length is 17 residues. V lost 4 bases, J lost 4 bases, and 21 bases lay in between.

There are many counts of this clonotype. This CDR3 is CASSKELGWSYEQYF. The CDR3 bases are TGTGCCAGCAGCAAAGAGCTAGGATGGTCCTACGAGCAGTACTTC. The chain couples TRBV21-1 to TRBJ2-7. TRBV21-1 is a listed pseudogene. There are 15 residues in the CDR3.

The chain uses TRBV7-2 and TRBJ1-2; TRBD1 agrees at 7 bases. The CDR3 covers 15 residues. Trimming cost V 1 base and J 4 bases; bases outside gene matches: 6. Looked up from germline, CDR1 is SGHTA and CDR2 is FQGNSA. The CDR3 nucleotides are TGTGCCAGCAGCTTAGATGCAGGGGGACTCTATGGCTACACCTTC. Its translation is CASSLDAGGLYGYTF.

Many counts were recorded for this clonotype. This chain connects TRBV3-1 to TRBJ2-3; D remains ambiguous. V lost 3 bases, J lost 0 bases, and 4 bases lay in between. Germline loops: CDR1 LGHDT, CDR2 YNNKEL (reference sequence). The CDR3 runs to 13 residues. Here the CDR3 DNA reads TGTGCCAGCAGCCAGGCTAGCACAGATACGCAGTATTTT. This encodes CASSQASTDTQYF.

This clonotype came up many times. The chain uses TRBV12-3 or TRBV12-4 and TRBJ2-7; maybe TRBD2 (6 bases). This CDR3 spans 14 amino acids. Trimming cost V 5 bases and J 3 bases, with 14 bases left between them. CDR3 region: CASSLAGSGYEQYF. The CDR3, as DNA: TGTGCCAGCAGTCTCGCTGGTAGCGGCTACGAGCAGTACTTC.

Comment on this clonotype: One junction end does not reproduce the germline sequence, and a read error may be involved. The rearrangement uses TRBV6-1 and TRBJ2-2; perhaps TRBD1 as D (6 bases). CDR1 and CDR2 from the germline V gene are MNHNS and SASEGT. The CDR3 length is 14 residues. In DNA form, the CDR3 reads TGTGCCAGCTGCGAGACAGGTACCGCCGGGGAGCTGGTTTTT. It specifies CASCETGTAGELVF.

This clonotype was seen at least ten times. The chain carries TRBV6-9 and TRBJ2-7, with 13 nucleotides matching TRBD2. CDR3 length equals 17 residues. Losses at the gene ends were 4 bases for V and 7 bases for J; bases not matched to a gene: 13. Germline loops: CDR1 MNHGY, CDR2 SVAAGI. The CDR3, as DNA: TGTGCCAGCAGTTCTCCCCGGACTAGCGGGGGCCTGGGGGAGCAGTACTTC. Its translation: CASSSPRTSGGLGEQYF.

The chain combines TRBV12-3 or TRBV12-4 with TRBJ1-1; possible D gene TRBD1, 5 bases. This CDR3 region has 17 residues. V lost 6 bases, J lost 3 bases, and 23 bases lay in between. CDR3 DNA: TGTGCCAGCAGCCCCCCTCCGGGACTCCCCGGTCACACTGAAGCTTTCTTT. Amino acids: CASSPPPGLPGHTEAFF.